This T cell receptor (beta chain) was sequenced for a study of shared clonotypes between healthy human individuals. Samples underwent the assay at deep level. The authors distributed each subset's genomic DNA evenly over several immunoSEQ plates. The repertoire was sequenced with immunoSEQ multiplex PCR; TCRdb's copy has only in-frame clones and lacks some. Among more than 1,200,000 clones listed, about 98.5% were seen once. J was trimmed by 8 bases and V by 0 bases; bases with no gene match: 7. CDR3 size: 15 residues. Germline V gene sequence: CDR1 SGDLS, CDR2 YYNGEE. Investigators divided CD4+ cells into CD45RA+ naive and CD45RA-negative memory subsets.

The material sequenced was naive CD4+ T cells sorted from blood. As to subset: CD45RA+ positively selected. J is TRBJ2-2 and V is TRBV9; the match to TRBD2 covers 7 bases. The TCR comes from a young man in good health. CDR3 region: CASSVATTSQGELFF. The CDR3 DNA follows: TGTGCCAGCAGCGTAGCTACGACTAGCCAGGGGGAGCTGTTTTTT.